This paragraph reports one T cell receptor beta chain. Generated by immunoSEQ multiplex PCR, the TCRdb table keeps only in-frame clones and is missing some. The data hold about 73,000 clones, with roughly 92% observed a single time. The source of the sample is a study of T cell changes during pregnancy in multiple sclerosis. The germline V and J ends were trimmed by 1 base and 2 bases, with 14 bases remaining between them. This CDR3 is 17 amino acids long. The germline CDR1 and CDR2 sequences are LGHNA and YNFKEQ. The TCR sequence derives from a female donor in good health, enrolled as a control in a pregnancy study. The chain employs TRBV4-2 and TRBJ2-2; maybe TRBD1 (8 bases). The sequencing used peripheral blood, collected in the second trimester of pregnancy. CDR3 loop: CASSQVQGGDNTGELFF. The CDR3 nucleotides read TGTGCCAGCAGCCAAGTACAGGGGGGGGATAACACCGGGGAGCTGTTTTTT.